Below are 22 T cell receptor beta chains sequenced from a single sample in a study of T-cell memory formation after mild COVID-19. TCRdb reprocessed the 5' RACE reads with MiXCR, giving one entry per CDR3 protein. The sample consists of 400,000 to 500,000 distinct CDR3 sequences, over 15% of them appearing once. The material sequenced was PBMCs or a T cell subset sorted from them (not recorded which). The receptors here all came from a man aged 18 to 35 who had mild COVID-19 (a few samples of this study predate the infection). Cell type and time point are not known.

The V and J genes are TRBV5-1 and TRBJ1-1; no clear D gene. Trimming took off 0 bases at V and 3 bases at J, with 9 bases between the two ends. From germline, CDR1 is SGHRS and CDR2 YFSETQ. The CDR3 sequence is 14 residues long. The CDR3, as DNA: TGCGCCAGCAGCTTGGGAGCAAAGGACACTGAAGCTTTCTTT. Encoded protein: CASSLGAKDTEAFF.

This clonotype was seen repeatedly, ten times or more. Germline and junction disagree at one end, which may indicate a read error. The chain joins TRBV5-1 to TRBJ2-1; D possibly corresponds to TRBD1 (5 bases). CDR3 length equals 14 residues. CDR1 is SGHRS and CDR2 is YFSETQ in the germline V gene. CDR3 nucleotide sequence: TGTGCCAGCAGCTTAAGGGGCTCCTACAATGAGCAGTTCTTC. Protein sequence: CASSLRGSYNEQFF.

At least ten counts were recorded for this clonotype. The chain has TRBV4-3 and TRBJ2-1; 11 nucleotides agree with TRBD2. This CDR3 contains 16 residues. Looked up from germline, CDR1 is LGHNA and CDR2 is YSLEER. V gave up 1 base and J gave up 4 bases; unmatched junction bases: 3. CDR3 nucleotide sequence: TGCGCCAGCAGCCAAGTCTTAGCGGGGGGGTACAATGAGCAGTTCTTC. This gives the protein CASSQVLAGGYNEQFF.

In this sample, this clonotype turned up many times. J is TRBJ1-3 and V is TRBV25-1; D is ambiguous. V was cut by 8 bases and J by 2 bases, with 25 bases left in between. The CDR3 is made up of 18 amino acids. Germline lookup yields CDR1 MGHDK and CDR2 SYGVNS. The chain's CDR3 is CASEPRNIRLRPGNTIYF. CDR3 coding DNA: TGTGCCAGCGAACCCCGGAATATAAGGTTGAGGCCTGGAAACACCATATATTTT.

The V gene is TRBV4-2, the J gene TRBJ2-7; D is unresolved. Germline values: CDR1 LGHNA, CDR2 YNFKEQ. The CDR3 length is 13 residues. V dropped 0 bases and J dropped 6 bases, with 9 bases sitting between them. CDR3 in DNA: TGTGCCAGCAGCCAAGATGTTCTGCGCGAGCAGTACTTC. This sequence encodes CASSQDVLREQYF.

The chain has TRBV5-1 and TRBJ1-2; TRBD1 matches 9 bases. The CDR3 extends over 16 amino acids. From germline, CDR1 is SGHRS and CDR2 YFSETQ. Trimming cost V 6 bases and J 8 bases; bases outside gene matches: 17. CDR3 bases: TGCGCCAGCATACAAACGCCGGGACAGGGCATTGGAGGCTACACCTTC. Residues: CASIQTPGQGIGGYTF.

This clonotype was picked up a small number of times. V is TRBV5-1 and J is TRBJ1-1; no clear D gene. This CDR3 contains 16 residues. Looked up from germline, CDR1 is SGHRS and CDR2 is YFSETQ. The V end was cut by 4 bases, the J end by 3 bases, with 19 bases between. The CDR3 nucleotides are TGCGCCAGCAGCCCACAAGGGTGGCGTGCGGACACTGAAGCTTTCTTT. Protein: CASSPQGWRADTEAFF.

This clonotype was observed at least ten times. The chain links TRBV10-3 to TRBJ2-7; TRBD1 aligns across 7 bases. The CDR3 runs 14 residues. CDR1 ENHRY and CDR2 SYGVKD come from the germline V gene. V shed 4 bases, J shed 7 bases, and the junction held 10 bases outside the gene matches. The CDR3 region is CAISGRGGSGEQYF. The CDR3, as DNA: TGTGCCATCAGTGGAAGAGGGGGCAGTGGAGAGCAGTACTTC.

This clonotype was counted a few times. The gene calls are TRBV12-3 or TRBV12-4 and TRBJ2-2, with D maybe TRBD2 (5 bases). The V end lost 8 bases, the J end lost 10 bases, and 17 bases lay between the germline ends. The CDR3 is 13 amino acids. For the CDR3, the DNA is TGTGCCAGCTCATACGTAGGCGGGTCGGAGCTGTTTTTT. This codes for CASSYVGGSELFF.

The chain combines TRBV6-2 or TRBV6-3 with TRBJ2-7, with TRBD2 as a possible D gene (6 bases). The CDR3 loop spans 14 amino acids. Deletions cut 0 bases from V and 1 base from J, with 7 bases between. Germline V CDR1 and CDR2: MNHEY, SVGEGT. The CDR3 spells CASSYSAGSYEQYV. The CDR3 bases are TGTGCCAGCAGTTACTCGGCGGGGTCCTACGAGCAGTACGTC.

The CDR3 here is CASRETGGSNEQFF. CDR3 nucleotide sequence: TGTGCCAGCAGGGAAACAGGGGGCTCTAATGAGCAGTTCTTC. The chain combines TRBV6-4 with TRBJ2-1; 9 bases line up with TRBD1. The junction had 7 bases not matched to a gene; V was cut back by 6 bases and J by 7 bases. The germline CDR1 and CDR2 sequences are MRHNA and SNTAGT. The CDR3 extends over 14 amino acids.

The J gene is TRBJ2-1, the V gene TRBV7-2, with TRBD2 matching over 13 bases. After removal of 2 bases from V and 9 bases from J, the junction contained 1 base not matched to a gene. Germline V gene data show CDR1 as SGHTA and CDR2 as FQGNSA. The CDR3 consists of 14 residues. The CDR3 nucleotides read TGTGCCAGCAGCTTAAGACTAGCGGGGGGTGAGCAGTTCTTC. The encoded protein is CASSLRLAGGEQFF.

The chain employs TRBV5-4 and TRBJ2-7; D not certain. Germline V gene data show CDR1 as SGHNT and CDR2 as YYREEE (reference sequence). The CDR3 contains 12 residues. V lost 0 bases and J 4 bases, leaving 5 bases between the germline ends. CDR3 amino acids: CASSLALYEQYV. DNA for the CDR3: TGTGCCAGCAGCTTGGCCCTATACGAGCAGTACGTC.

This clonotype was observed a handful of times. The rearrangement uses TRBV7-9 and TRBJ2-1; D uncertain. Germline V gene sequence: CDR1 SEHNR, CDR2 FQNEAQ (reference sequence). The CDR3 runs to 13 residues. Trimming cost V 4 bases and J 9 bases, with 13 bases left between them. The CDR3 DNA reads TGTGCCAGCAGCTCTCCCTGGGTGGCTGAGCAGTTCTTC. It is translated as CASSSPWVAEQFF. The full variable domain, completed using reference TRBV7-9 and TRBJ2-1, is DTGVSQNPRHKITKRGQNVTFRCDPISEHNRLYWYRQTLGQGPEFLTYFQNEAQLEKSRLLSDRFSAERPKGSFSTLEIQRTEQGDSAMYLCASSSPWVAEQFFGPGTRLTVL.

This clonotype was counted between two and nine times. The rearrangement links TRBV13 to TRBJ2-1; D not certain. Between the trimmed V and J ends, which lost 5 bases and 2 bases, there was a span of 13 bases. Germline assignment: CDR1 PRHDT and CDR2 FYEKMQ (reference sequence). CDR3 length: 15 amino acids. The CDR3 DNA follows: TGTGCCAGCAGCCCCGACCCGGGCCCCTACAATGAGCAGTTCTTC. Amino acid sequence: CASSPDPGPYNEQFF.

This clonotype has only a few counts. The chain carries TRBV12-3 or TRBV12-4 and TRBJ1-2; 9 bases are shared with TRBD1. This CDR3 contains 13 residues. V lost 6 bases to trimming and J lost 6 bases; unmatched junction nucleotides: 5. The CDR3: CASSRTGAHGYTF. DNA of the CDR3: TGTGCCAGCAGCAGGACAGGGGCCCATGGCTACACCTTC.

The gene calls are TRBV9 and TRBJ1-4; tentative D call: TRBD1 (6 bases). CDR3 length: 14 amino acids. V shed 4 bases and J shed 7 bases, with 14 bases lying between them. The germline V gene has CDR1 SGDLS and CDR2 YYNGEE. The CDR3 sequence: CASSPQGEGEKLFF. Written as DNA, the CDR3 is TGTGCCAGCAGCCCACAGGGTGAGGGTGAAAAACTGTTTTTT.

This clonotype was seen more than once but under ten times. This chain connects TRBV2 to TRBJ2-2; no definite D call. Trimming shortened V by 7 bases and J by 1 base, and 7 bases separated the two germline ends. The CDR3 runs 13 residues. Per the germline V gene, CDR1 is SNHLY and CDR2 is FYNNEI. The CDR3 nucleotides are TGTGCCAGCATAAAGGAGAACACCGGGGAGCTGTTTTTT. As protein: CASIKENTGELFF.

This clonotype appeared a few times. The chain couples TRBV15 to TRBJ1-2, with D unclear. V was pared by 4 bases and J by 3 bases, with 15 bases between. This CDR3 comprises 15 residues. Germline V gene sequence: CDR1 LNHNV, CDR2 YYDKDF (reference sequence). Here the CDR3 reads CATSNGRSDDYGYTF. CDR3 nucleotides: TGTGCCACCAGCAATGGAAGGAGCGATGACTATGGCTACACCTTC.

The CDR3 sequence is CASSAMAGPDTGELFF. DNA of the CDR3: TGTGCCAGCAGCGCTATGGCCGGGCCCGACACCGGGGAGCTGTTTTTT. This chain links TRBV2 with TRBJ2-2; D call uncertain. Trimming removed 6 bases at V and 3 bases at J, with 17 bases between. The CDR3 is made up of 16 amino acids. Looked up from germline, CDR1 is SNHLY and CDR2 is FYNNEI.

The genes are TRBV6-6 and TRBJ2-7; D is possibly TRBD1 or TRBD2 (5 bases each). Looked up from germline, CDR1 is MNHNY and CDR2 is SVGAGI (reference sequence). V was cut by 5 bases and J by 7 bases, with 18 bases left in between. The CDR3 sequence is 14 residues long. Here the CDR3 DNA reads TGTGCCAGCAGTCTCACTGACGGGGCTGGAGAGCAGTACTTC. It translates to CASSLTDGAGEQYF.

This clonotype was found a few times. The gene calls are TRBV3-1 and TRBJ2-7, with TRBD1 matching 8 bases. Germline V gene data show CDR1 as LGHDT and CDR2 as YNNKEL (reference sequence). This CDR3 has 16 residues. The V gene end was trimmed by 4 bases and the J gene end by 1 base; junction bases not matched to a gene: 9. The chain's CDR3 is CASSPKSGTGSYEQYF. CDR3 DNA sequence: TGTGCCAGCAGCCCGAAAAGTGGGACAGGATCCTACGAGCAGTACTTC.